This T cell receptor (beta chain) comes out of a study of T cell repertoires in cytomegalovirus infection. The wider study: Alongside well-studied HLA-B-restricted CMV epitopes, recently identified HLA-C-restricted CMV epitopes were also used. Public TCR beta signatures marked donors with CMV infection and the matching HLA.

On this clonotype itself: Its target is not known.

Findings and limits, study-wide: Clonotypes of TCR beta that were HLA-C-restricted and CMV-specific dominated the ex vivo response.

TCRdb called the reads again in MiXCR, with one record for every CDR3 protein. The data hold roughly 990,000 distinct CDR3 sequences, with roughly 30% observed a single time. V shed 7 bases and J 3 bases; nucleotides not matched to a gene: 14. In germline, CDR1 is MNHEY, CDR2 SVGEGT. There are 16 residues in the CDR3. This chain joins TRBV6-2 or TRBV6-3 and TRBJ1-2; 7 bases match TRBD1. The specimen comprised cultured CD8+ T cells from PBMCs, sampled from culture after CMV antigen stimulation. This receptor was obtained from a human donor in good health (CMV status not recorded). Some clones in this sample may be carry-over from other donors' samples. The CDR3, as DNA: TGTGCCAGCACCTCCCCCACAGGGGACCGGGACTATGGCTACACCTTC. Translated: CASTSPTGDRDYGYTF.